These 24 T cell receptor beta chains share one sample of origin, sequenced in a study of blood T cell repertoires in COVID-19. The table came from immunoSEQ multiplex PCR; TCRdb's copy has only in-frame clones and leaves some out. The profile covers 470,000 or so clones, with around 89% appearing a single time and over 4% taken by the ten largest. Sequences were obtained from peripheral blood. The receptors stem from a woman in her twenties or thirties with acute or convalescent COVID-19.

The chain recombines TRBV21-1 with TRBJ1-2; the D call in the table, TRBD1, was not verified against the DNA. TRBV21-1 is labeled a pseudogene. CDR3 length equals 14 residues. The CDR3 DNA is TGTGCCAGCAGCAAAAGTAACAGGGGCTATGGCTACACCTTC. As protein: CASSKSNRGYGYTF.

To note about this clone: Germline and junction disagree at one end, which may indicate a read error. The CDR3 DNA reads as TGCGCCAGCGGCTTACTAGCGGGGACCGCCTACGAGCAGTACTTC. Protein sequence: CASGLLAGTAYEQYF. The chain carries TRBV5-1 and TRBJ2-7, with 10 nucleotides matching TRBD2. This CDR3 has 15 amino acids. Germline CDR1 is SGHRS and CDR2 is YFSETQ.

The V gene is TRBV3-1 (or the pseudogene TRBV3-2), the J gene TRBJ1-4, with 9 positions matching TRBD1. This CDR3 spans 15 amino acids. J was trimmed by 7 bases and V by 2 bases; bases with no gene match: 5. The germline gives CDR1 LGHDT, CDR2 YNNKEL (reference sequence). CDR3 DNA: TGTGCCAGCAGCCAATCCGGGACAGGGAGTGAAAAACTGTTTTTT. Translation gives CASSQSGTGSEKLFF.

The chain carries TRBV18 and TRBJ1-5; D might be TRBD1 (5 bases). Germline V gives CDR1 KGHSH, CDR2 LQKENI. The CDR3 loop spans 15 amino acids. Trimming shortened V by 4 bases and J by 7 bases, and 17 bases separated the two germline ends. CDR3 nucleotides: TGTGCCAGCTCACGGGCTGAAGGGGCAGACCAGCCCCAGCATTTT. Translating gives CASSRAEGADQPQHF.

The chain uses TRBV28 and TRBJ2-3; 7 bases are a match to TRBD1. This CDR3 is 16 amino acids long. The V and J ends lost 2 bases and 2 bases, in that order; junction bases with no gene match: 7. Per germline, CDR1 MDHEN and CDR2 SYDVKM. The CDR3 loop reads CASSLRQGVFTDTQYF. The CDR3 DNA follows: TGTGCCAGCAGTTTAAGGCAGGGGGTGTTCACAGATACGCAGTATTTT. The variable domain in full, with the rest retrieved from reference TRBV28 and TRBJ2-3, is DVKVTQSSRYLVKRTGEKVFLECVQDMDHENMFWYRQDPGLGLRLIYFSYDVKMKEKGDIPEGYSVSREKKERFSLILESASTNQTSMYLCASSLRQGVFTDTQYFGPGTRLTVL.

The V call is TRBV7-8, the J call TRBJ2-3; no clear D. Germline V CDR1 and CDR2: SGHVS, FQNEAQ. V was pared by 5 bases and J by 2 bases, with 17 bases between. This CDR3 has 16 amino acids. The CDR3 loop is CASSVVTGTDTDTQYF. CDR3 coding DNA: TGTGCCAGCAGCGTAGTCACCGGCACAGACACAGATACGCAGTATTTT.

J is TRBJ1-1 and V is TRBV6-5, with D possibly TRBD1 on 5 matching bases. Trimming shortened V by 2 bases and J by 6 bases, and 7 bases separated the two germline ends. The CDR3 covers 12 residues. The germline V gene has CDR1 MNHEY and CDR2 SVGAGI. CDR3 DNA sequence: TGTGCCAGCAGTTACCTAGGGGCTGAAGCTTTCTTT. This encodes CASSYLGAEAFF.

The chain combines TRBV6-5 with TRBJ2-7, with 7 bases that match TRBD1. Looked up from germline, CDR1 is MNHEY and CDR2 is SVGAGI. The CDR3 covers 14 residues. The V segment lost 6 bases and the J segment 3 bases; nucleotides outside the gene matches: 8. The CDR3 nucleotides are TGTGCCAGCAGACCTACCGACAGGGTCTACGAGCAGTACTTC. This translates into CASRPTDRVYEQYF.

This chain uses TRBV6-5 with TRBJ1-1, with 9 bases matching TRBD1. This CDR3 region has 14 residues. CDR1 and CDR2 (germline): MNHEY, SVGAGI. The junction had 10 bases not matched to a gene; V was cut back by 4 bases and J by 10 bases. The CDR3 nucleotides are TGTGCCAGCAGTTCTAGACAGGGGGACTCTGGAGCTTTCTTT. Protein sequence: CASSSRQGDSGAFF.

V usage is TRBV29-1 and J usage is TRBJ2-2; 9 nucleotides match TRBD1. With 6 bases clipped from V and 1 base from J, the junction kept 6 bases outside the gene matches. CDR1 is SQVTM, CDR2 ANQGSEA, per germline. This CDR3 has 15 residues. The CDR3 DNA follows: TGCAGCGTGGGAAACAGGGGGCGGAACACCGGGGAGCTGTTTTTT. Amino acids: CSVGNRGRNTGELFF.

This clone was seen a single time. The J gene is TRBJ2-7, the V gene TRBV7-6; 7 bases are shared with TRBD1. CDR1 is SGHVS and CDR2 is FNYEAQ in the germline V gene. V lost 5 bases to trimming and J lost 2 bases; unmatched junction nucleotides: 6. The CDR3 runs to 14 residues. Here the CDR3 DNA reads TGTGCCAGCAGCCCGGGACAGAGAACCTACGAGCAGTACTTC. Amino acids: CASSPGQRTYEQYF.

This clone came up once. V gene TRBV28 combines with J gene TRBJ1-4; 7 bases match TRBD1. The CDR3 runs to 14 residues. CDR1 is MDHEN and CDR2 is SYDVKM in the germline V gene. V was pared by 4 bases and J by 4 bases, with 3 bases of the junction left unmatched. CDR3 sequence: CASSSGQYNEKLFF. The CDR3 DNA follows: TGTGCCAGCAGTTCGGGACAGTATAATGAAAAACTGTTTTTT.

This clone was seen more than once but under ten times. The chain is built from TRBV9 and TRBJ2-2; D unresolved. The CDR3 is 13 amino acids. The germline gives CDR1 SGDLS, CDR2 YYNGEE. V dropped 3 bases and J dropped 3 bases, with 6 bases sitting between them. CDR3 protein: CASSARDTGELFF. As DNA, the CDR3 is TGTGCCAGCAGCGCCCGGGACACCGGGGAGCTGTTTTTT.

The rearrangement uses TRBV18 and TRBJ1-3, with D possibly TRBD1 on 5 matching bases. V was clipped by 3 bases and J by 6 bases, with 9 bases between them. The CDR3 sequence is 13 residues long. CDR1 KGHSH and CDR2 LQKENI come from the germline V gene. In DNA, the CDR3 is TGTGCCAGCTCACCGGGGCCGGCAAACACCATATATTTT. Residues: CASSPGPANTIYF. The full variable domain, with the rest looked up from reference TRBV18 and TRBJ1-3, is NAGVMQNPRHLVRRRGQEARLRCSPMKGHSHVYWYRQLPEEGLKFMVYLQKENIIDESGMPKERFSAEFPKEGPSILRIQQVVRGDSAAYFCASSPGPANTIYFGEGSWLTVV.

J is TRBJ2-5 and V is TRBV5-1; the match to TRBD2 covers 8 bases. Germline assignment: CDR1 SGHRS and CDR2 YFSETQ. The CDR3 is made up of 16 amino acids. Trimming at V came to 4 bases and at J to 7 bases, leaving 15 bases not matched to a gene. This CDR3 reads CASSQIGTRLEVTQYF. For the CDR3, the DNA is TGCGCCAGCAGCCAGATCGGGACTAGGCTAGAAGTGACCCAGTACTTC.

J is TRBJ1-5 and V is TRBV19, with D perhaps TRBD1 (5 bases). CDR1 is LNHDA and CDR2 is SQIVND in the germline V gene (reference sequence). The length of the CDR3 is 15 residues. V was cut by 5 bases and J by 0 bases, with 11 bases left in between. The CDR3 region has the DNA TGTGCCAGTAGTCCCCGACAGAATAGCAATCAGCCCCAGCATTTT. This translates into CASSPRQNSNQPQHF.

The chain carries TRBV11-2 and TRBJ2-1; 14 bases agree with TRBD2. Unmatched junction bases numbered 9, after V lost 4 bases and J lost 4 bases. CDR3 length: 18 amino acids. Germline-derived CDR1 and CDR2 are SGHAT and FQNNGV. CDR3 protein: CASSSLRGLAGGYNEQFF. CDR3 nucleotides: TGTGCCAGCAGCTCCCTCCGAGGACTAGCGGGGGGTTACAATGAGCAGTTCTTC.

J is TRBJ2-1 and V is TRBV13; D ambiguous. Deletions cut 3 bases from V and 6 bases from J, with 6 bases between. The CDR3 sequence is 12 residues long. Germline V gene lookup returns CDR1 PRHDT and CDR2 FYEKMQ (reference sequence). Here the CDR3 reads CASSFGPNEQFF. CDR3 bases: TGTGCCAGCAGCTTCGGTCCCAATGAGCAGTTCTTC. Variable domain in full (rest from reference TRBV13 and TRBJ2-1): AAGVIQSPRHLIKEKRETATLKCYPIPRHDTVYWYQQGPGQDPQFLISFYEKMQSDKGSIPDRFSAQQFSDYHSELNMSSLELGDSALYFCASSFGPNEQFFGPGTRLTVL.

This clone was seen once. The chain is built from TRBV27 and TRBJ2-7, with a tentative D call TRBD1 (6 bases). Trimming took 6 bases from V and 0 from J, leaving 21 bases between them. Germline V gene lookup returns CDR1 MNHEY and CDR2 SMNVEV (reference sequence). This CDR3 has 17 amino acids. DNA of the CDR3: TGTGCCAGCAGGGGAGTGTCAGGGGCCCCGAGCTCCTACGAGCAGTACTTC. It yields the protein CASRGVSGAPSSYEQYF.

V usage is TRBV7-9 and J usage is TRBJ1-2; D uncertain. Germline V gene data show CDR1 as SEHNR and CDR2 as FQNEAQ (reference sequence). The CDR3 has 16 amino acids. V shed 2 bases and J shed 7 bases, with 20 bases lying between them. The CDR3: CASSLFTGVGAIGYTF. CDR3 in DNA: TGTGCCAGCAGCTTATTTACCGGGGTGGGAGCGATTGGCTACACCTTC. The full variable domain, with the rest looked up from reference TRBV7-9 and TRBJ1-2, is DTGVSQNPRHKITKRGQNVTFRCDPISEHNRLYWYRQTLGQGPEFLTYFQNEAQLEKSRLLSDRFSAERPKGSFSTLEIQRTEQGDSAMYLCASSLFTGVGAIGYTFGSGTRLTVV.

This clone was found a few times. The chain combines TRBV5-1 with TRBJ2-7, with 7 bases matching TRBD2. CDR1 is SGHRS, CDR2 YFSETQ, per germline. V was clipped by 1 base and J by 4 bases; unmatched bases: 2. The CDR3 spans 13 residues. This CDR3 is CASSLNGGYEQYF. CDR3 in DNA: TGCGCCAGCAGCTTGAACGGGGGGTACGAGCAGTACTTC.

This sequence joins TRBV6-5 and TRBJ2-1, with D possibly matching TRBD2 (6 bases). From germline, CDR1 is MNHEY and CDR2 SVGAGI. The CDR3 covers 15 residues. V lost 5 bases to trimming and J lost 10 bases, with 21 bases between them. The CDR3 is CASSPTPGLGKEQFF. CDR3 bases: TGTGCCAGCAGTCCTACACCGGGACTGGGCAAGGAGCAGTTCTTC.

The rearrangement joins TRBV7-3 to TRBJ2-5; 8 nucleotides match TRBD2. The CDR3 loop spans 14 amino acids. Germline assignment: CDR1 SGHTA and CDR2 FQGTGA. V dropped 3 bases and J dropped 4; count of bases not matched to a gene: 4. The CDR3 protein is CASSFGGGPETQYF. CDR3 DNA: TGTGCCAGCAGCTTCGGCGGGGGGCCAGAGACCCAGTACTTC. Using reference TRBV7-3 and TRBJ2-5 for the parts outside the CDR3, the full variable domain is GAGVSQTPSNKVTEKGKYVELRCDPISGHTALYWYRQSLGQGPEFLIYFQGTGAADDSGLPNDRFFAVRPEGSVSTLKIQRTERGDSAVYLCASSFGGGPETQYFGPGTRLLVL.

The rearrangement joins TRBV5-6 to TRBJ2-1; D not resolved. With 4 bases removed from V and 4 bases from J, the gap between germline ends came to 9 bases. CDR3 length equals 13 residues. CDR1 is SGHDT and CDR2 is YYEEEE in the germline V gene. The CDR3 DNA sequence: TGTGCCAGCAGCCTAGGATCGTACAATGAGCAGTTCTTC. Residues: CASSLGSYNEQFF.